Below are 7 T cell receptor beta chains sequenced from a single sample in a study of blood T cell repertoires in COVID-19. Data came from immunoSEQ multiplex PCR; TCRdb stores just in-frame clones and leaves some out. Here the sample spans about 500,000 clones, about 85% being singletons. Sample: PBMCs or T cells enriched from blood (not recorded which). These receptors originate from a woman aged 18-29 years who had recovered from COVID-19.

This chain's CDR3 is CASSPQRDYEQYF. The CDR3 region has the DNA TGTGCCAGCAGCCCTCAGCGGGACTACGAGCAGTACTTC. The chain uses TRBV12-3 or TRBV12-4 and TRBJ2-7, with 7 bases matching TRBD2. J gave up 3 bases and V 6 bases, and 5 bases lay outside the gene matches. The CDR3 has 13 residues.

This chain uses TRBV2 with TRBJ1-2; possible D gene TRBD1, 6 bases. The CDR3 runs 13 residues. Germline V gives CDR1 SNHLY, CDR2 FYNNEI. Trimming left V 5 bases short and J 6 bases short, with 13 bases between. The DNA for the CDR3 is TGTGCCAGCAGTTCCCGGACAGTGGATGGCTACACCTTC. The encoded protein is CASSSRTVDGYTF.

This rearrangement joins TRBV28 to TRBJ1-2, with 7 bases identical to TRBD1. This CDR3 spans 13 amino acids. With V trimmed by 6 bases and J by 4 bases, 5 bases remained unmatched. In germline, CDR1 is MDHEN, CDR2 SYDVKM. DNA for the CDR3: TGTGCCAGCAGCCCCGGACAGGTCTATGGCTACACCTTC. It codes for CASSPGQVYGYTF.

The gene calls are TRBV7-8 and TRBJ1-1; 9 bases align to TRBD1. This CDR3 contains 13 residues. The trim removed 2 bases at V and 11 bases at J, leaving 6 bases unmatched. The germline V gene encodes CDR1 SGHVS and CDR2 FQNEAQ. DNA for the CDR3: TGTGCCAGCAGCTTAACAGGGGGCGCCGGGGCTTTCTTT. Amino acid sequence: CASSLTGGAGAFF.

The rearrangement links TRBV19 to TRBJ1-2; D unresolved. CDR3 size: 13 residues. The V end was cut by 5 bases, the J end by 7 bases, with 14 bases between. Germline loops: CDR1 LNHDA, CDR2 SQIVND (reference sequence). DNA for the CDR3: TGTGCCAGTAGTCTTGCCGAGGGTTCTGGCTACACCTTC. It yields the protein CASSLAEGSGYTF. Supplemented by reference TRBV19 and TRBJ1-2, the full variable domain reads DGGITQSPKYLFRKEGQNVTLSCEQNLNHDAMYWYRQDPGQGLRLIYYSQIVNDFQKGDIAEGYSVSREKKESFPLTVTSAQKNPTAFYLCASSLAEGSGYTFGSGTRLTVV.

The chain has TRBV7-2 and TRBJ1-2, with D tentatively TRBD1 (5 bases). Germline CDR1 is SGHTA and CDR2 is FQGNSA. The CDR3 extends over 14 amino acids. The V gene lost 1 base and the J gene lost 6 bases, with 12 bases spanning the gap. The DNA of the CDR3 is TGTGCCAGCAGCTTAGAGGAGGGGTGGGATGGCTACACCTTC. Residues: CASSLEEGWDGYTF.

The DNA for the CDR3 is TGCGCCAGCAGCCCCCGGACAGGGAGGAACACTGAAGCTTTCTTT. It is translated as CASSPRTGRNTEAFF. The J gene is TRBJ1-1, the V gene TRBV4-1, with 8 bases identical to TRBD1. There are 15 residues in the CDR3. The V gene's germline CDR1 is MGHRA and CDR2 YSYEKL. Trimming at V came to 4 bases and at J to 1 base, leaving 5 bases not matched to a gene.